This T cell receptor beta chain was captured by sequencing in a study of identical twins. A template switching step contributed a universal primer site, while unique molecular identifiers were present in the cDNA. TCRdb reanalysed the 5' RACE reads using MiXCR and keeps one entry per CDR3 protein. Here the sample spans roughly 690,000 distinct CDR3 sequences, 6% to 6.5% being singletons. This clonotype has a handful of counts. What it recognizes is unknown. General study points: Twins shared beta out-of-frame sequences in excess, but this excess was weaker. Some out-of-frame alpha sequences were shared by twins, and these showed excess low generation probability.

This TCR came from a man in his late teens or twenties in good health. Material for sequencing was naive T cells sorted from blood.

The CDR3 DNA reads as TGTGCCACCAGACAGGACACAGATACGCAGTATTTT. It codes for CATRQDTDTQYF. The rearrangement links TRBV15 to TRBJ2-3; TRBD1 might be the D (5 bases). Trimming removed 6 bases at V and 2 bases at J, with 6 bases between. This CDR3 comprises 12 residues. Germline lookup yields CDR1 LNHNV and CDR2 YYDKDF (reference sequence).